This T cell receptor beta chain was obtained from a study of T cell changes during pregnancy in multiple sclerosis. This clone was counted between two and nine times. Germline V gene data show CDR1 as SNHLY and CDR2 as FYNNEI. J gave up 10 bases and V 6 bases, and 17 bases lay outside the gene matches. The CDR3 contains 15 residues. TCRdb's copy holds only in-frame clones and misses some; the assay was immunoSEQ multiplex PCR. This table has tens of thousands of clones, around 90% appearing once. Source: CD4+ T cells from peripheral blood mononuclear cells, taken in the second trimester of pregnancy. The receptor comes from a female donor with multiple sclerosis, enrolled in a pregnancy study. The chain is built from TRBV2 and TRBJ2-5, with TRBD1 matching 7 bases. CDR3 in amino acids: CASRGDRARSGSQYF. Written as DNA, the CDR3 is TGTGCCAGCAGGGGTGACAGGGCGCGATCTGGGAGCCAGTACTTC.